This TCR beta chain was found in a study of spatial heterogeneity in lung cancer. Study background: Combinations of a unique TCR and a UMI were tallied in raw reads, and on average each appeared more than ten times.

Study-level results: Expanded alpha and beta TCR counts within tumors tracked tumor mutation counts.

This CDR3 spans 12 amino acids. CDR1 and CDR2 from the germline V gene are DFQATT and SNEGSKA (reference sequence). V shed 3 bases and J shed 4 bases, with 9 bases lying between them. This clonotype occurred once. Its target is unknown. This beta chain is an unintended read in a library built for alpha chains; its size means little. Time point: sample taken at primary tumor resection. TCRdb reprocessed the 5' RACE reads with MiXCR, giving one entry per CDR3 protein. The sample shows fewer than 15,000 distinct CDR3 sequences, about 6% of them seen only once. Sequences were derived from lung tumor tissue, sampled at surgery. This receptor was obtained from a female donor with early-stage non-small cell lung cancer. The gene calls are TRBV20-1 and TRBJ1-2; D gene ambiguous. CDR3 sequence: CSASRGVYGYTF. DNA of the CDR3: TGCAGTGCTAGTCGTGGTGTCTATGGCTACACCTTC.